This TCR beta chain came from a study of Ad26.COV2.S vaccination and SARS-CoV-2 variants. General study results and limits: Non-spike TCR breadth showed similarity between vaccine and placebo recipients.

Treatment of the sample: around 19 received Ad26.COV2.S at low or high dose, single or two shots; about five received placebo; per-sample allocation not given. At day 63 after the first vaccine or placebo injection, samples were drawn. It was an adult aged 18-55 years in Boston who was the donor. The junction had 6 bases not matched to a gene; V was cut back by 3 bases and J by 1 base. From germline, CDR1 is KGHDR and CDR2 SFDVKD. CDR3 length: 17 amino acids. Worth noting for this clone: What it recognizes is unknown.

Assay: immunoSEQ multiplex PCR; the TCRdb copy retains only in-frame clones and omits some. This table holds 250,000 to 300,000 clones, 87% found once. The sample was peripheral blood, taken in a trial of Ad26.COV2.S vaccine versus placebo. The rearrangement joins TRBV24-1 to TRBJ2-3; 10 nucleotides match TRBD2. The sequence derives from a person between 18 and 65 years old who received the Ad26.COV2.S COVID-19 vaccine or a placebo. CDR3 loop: CATSDQREGRRTDTQYF. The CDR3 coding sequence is TGTGCCACCAGTGATCAGCGGGAGGGCCGACGCACAGATACGCAGTATTTT.